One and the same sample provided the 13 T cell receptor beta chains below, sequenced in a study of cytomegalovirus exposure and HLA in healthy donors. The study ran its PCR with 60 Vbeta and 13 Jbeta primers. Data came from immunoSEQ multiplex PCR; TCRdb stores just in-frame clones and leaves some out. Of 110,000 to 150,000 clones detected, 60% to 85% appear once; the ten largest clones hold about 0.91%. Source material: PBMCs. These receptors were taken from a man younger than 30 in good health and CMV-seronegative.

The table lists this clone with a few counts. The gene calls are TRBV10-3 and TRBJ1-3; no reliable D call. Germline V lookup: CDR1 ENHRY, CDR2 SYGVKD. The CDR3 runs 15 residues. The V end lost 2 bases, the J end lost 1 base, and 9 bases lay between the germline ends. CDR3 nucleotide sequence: TGTGCCATCAGTGAGCCGGTCGGGTCTGGAAACACCATATATTTT. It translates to CAISEPVGSGNTIYF.

In DNA, the CDR3 is TGTGCCAGCAGCGCCCGGTCAGGGGCCGGGGCCAACGTCCTGACTTTC. It translates to CASSARSGAGANVLTF. The J gene is TRBJ2-6, the V gene TRBV11-3; possible D gene TRBD1, 6 bases. This CDR3 spans 16 amino acids. With 5 bases removed from V and 4 bases from J, the gap between germline ends came to 15 bases. Germline V gene sequence: CDR1 SGHNT, CDR2 YENEEA.

The CDR3 nucleotides are TGTGCCAGCAGCCGCCCAGGGGTCCCGAGTGGAAACACCATATATTTT. Translated: CASSRPGVPSGNTIYF. This chain uses TRBV5-6 with TRBJ1-3, with a possible D match to TRBD1 (6 bases). Trimming stripped 4 bases from V and 3 bases from J, with 17 bases between. CDR1 SGHDT and CDR2 YYEEEE come from the germline V gene. The CDR3 runs to 16 residues.

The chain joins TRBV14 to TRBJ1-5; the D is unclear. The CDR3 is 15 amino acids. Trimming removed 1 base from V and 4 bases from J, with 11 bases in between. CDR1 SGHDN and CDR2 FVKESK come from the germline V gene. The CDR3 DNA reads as TGTGCCAGCAGCCAAGCTTGGCGGCGAAATCAGCCCCAGCATTTT. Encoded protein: CASSQAWRRNQPQHF.

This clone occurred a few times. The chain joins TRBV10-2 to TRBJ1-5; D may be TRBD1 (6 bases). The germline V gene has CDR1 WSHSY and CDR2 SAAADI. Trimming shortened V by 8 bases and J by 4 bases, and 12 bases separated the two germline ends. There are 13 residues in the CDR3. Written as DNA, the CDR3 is TGCGCCAGCTGGCCAGGGACAAATCAGCCCCAGCATTTT. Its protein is CASWPGTNQPQHF.

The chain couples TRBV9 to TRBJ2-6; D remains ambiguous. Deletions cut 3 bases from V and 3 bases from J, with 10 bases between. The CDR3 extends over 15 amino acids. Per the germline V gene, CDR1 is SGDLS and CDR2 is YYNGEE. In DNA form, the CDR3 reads TGTGCCAGCAGCGCTGGGCACCTTGGGGCCAACGTCCTGACTTTC. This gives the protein CASSAGHLGANVLTF.

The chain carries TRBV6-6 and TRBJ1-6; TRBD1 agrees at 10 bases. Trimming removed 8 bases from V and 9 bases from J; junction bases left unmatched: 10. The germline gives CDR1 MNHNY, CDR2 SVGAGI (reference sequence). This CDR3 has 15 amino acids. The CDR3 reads CASGPTGGSGSPLHF. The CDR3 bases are TGTGCCAGCGGACCGACAGGGGGCTCGGGTTCACCCCTCCACTTT.

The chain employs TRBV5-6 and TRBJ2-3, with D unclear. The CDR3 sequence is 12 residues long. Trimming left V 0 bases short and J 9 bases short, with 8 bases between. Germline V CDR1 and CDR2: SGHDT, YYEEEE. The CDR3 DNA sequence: TGTGCCAGCAGCTTGGGGAGAGGCACGCAGTATTTT. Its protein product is CASSLGRGTQYF.

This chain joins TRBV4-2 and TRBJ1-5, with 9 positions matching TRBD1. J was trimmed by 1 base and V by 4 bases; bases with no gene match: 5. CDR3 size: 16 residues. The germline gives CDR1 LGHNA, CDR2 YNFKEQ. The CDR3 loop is CASSPSGTGSNQPQHF. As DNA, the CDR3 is TGTGCCAGCAGCCCAAGTGGGACAGGGAGCAATCAGCCCCAGCATTTT.

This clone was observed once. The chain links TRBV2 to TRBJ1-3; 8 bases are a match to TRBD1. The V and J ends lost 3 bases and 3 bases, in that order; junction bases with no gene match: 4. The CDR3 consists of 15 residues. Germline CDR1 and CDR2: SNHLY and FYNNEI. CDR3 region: CASSDQGAVGNTIYF. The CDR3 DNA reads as TGTGCCAGCAGTGACCAGGGGGCGGTTGGAAACACCATATATTTT.

CDR3 DNA sequence: TGTGCCTCGGATAGCGGGGGGCTCGACACTGAAGCTTTCTTT. The encoded protein is CASDSGGLDTEAFF. This chain uses TRBV6-6 with TRBJ1-1, with a weak D call TRBD1 (6 bases). Germline V gene lookup returns CDR1 MNHNY and CDR2 SVGAGI (reference sequence). Trimming pared 11 bases from V and 3 bases from J, leaving 19 bases between. The CDR3 is 14 residues long.

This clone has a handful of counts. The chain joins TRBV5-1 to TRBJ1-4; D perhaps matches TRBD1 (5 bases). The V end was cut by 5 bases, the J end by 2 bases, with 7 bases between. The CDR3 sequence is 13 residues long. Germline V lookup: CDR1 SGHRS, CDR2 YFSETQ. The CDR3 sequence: CASSQGTNEKLFF. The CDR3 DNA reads TGCGCCAGCAGTCAGGGTACTAATGAAAAACTGTTTTTT. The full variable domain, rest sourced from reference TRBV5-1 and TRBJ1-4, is KAGVTQTPRYLIKTRGQQVTLSCSPISGHRSVSWYQQTPGQGLQFLFEYFSETQRNKGNFPGRFSGRQFSNSRSEMNVSTLELGDSALYLCASSQGTNEKLFFGSGTQLSVL.

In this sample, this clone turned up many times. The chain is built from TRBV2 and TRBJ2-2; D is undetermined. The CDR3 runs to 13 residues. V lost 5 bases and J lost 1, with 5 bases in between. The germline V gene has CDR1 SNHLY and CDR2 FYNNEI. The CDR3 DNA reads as TGTGCCAGCAGTCCAAAGAACACCGGGGAGCTGTTTTTT. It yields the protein CASSPKNTGELFF.